This TCR beta chain was profiled in a study of identical twins. TCRdb recomputed calls from the 5' RACE reads with MiXCR, one row per CDR3 protein. The table includes hundreds of thousands of distinct CDR3 sequences, roughly 24% detected once. Germline CDR1 is SGHTA and CDR2 is FQGNSA. The ends were cut back, 2 bases at V and 4 bases at J, with 14 bases in the middle. This CDR3 spans 15 amino acids. General study results and limits: Alpha sequences out of frame and shared by twins had excess low generation probability.

In its sample, this clonotype was seen a few times. The antigen is unknown. The sample was also linked to a second study, of T cells expressing NK-cell markers. According to that study: It was sorted CD3+CD56+NKG2C+, CD3+CD56+NKG2C- and CD3+CD56-NKG2C+ T cells that supplied the TCR beta repertoires. Roughly 1.0-7.0% of CD8+ T cells in about six donors belonged to dominant NKG2C+ clonotypes.

Sequenced material: CD4+ T cells sorted from blood. This clonotype originated in a young woman in good health. This chain uses TRBV7-2 with TRBJ1-1; D remains unclear. The CDR3 DNA follows: TGTGCCAGCAGCTTAACCGGGGAGTTGGGCACTGAAGCTTTCTTT. Its protein is CASSLTGELGTEAFF.